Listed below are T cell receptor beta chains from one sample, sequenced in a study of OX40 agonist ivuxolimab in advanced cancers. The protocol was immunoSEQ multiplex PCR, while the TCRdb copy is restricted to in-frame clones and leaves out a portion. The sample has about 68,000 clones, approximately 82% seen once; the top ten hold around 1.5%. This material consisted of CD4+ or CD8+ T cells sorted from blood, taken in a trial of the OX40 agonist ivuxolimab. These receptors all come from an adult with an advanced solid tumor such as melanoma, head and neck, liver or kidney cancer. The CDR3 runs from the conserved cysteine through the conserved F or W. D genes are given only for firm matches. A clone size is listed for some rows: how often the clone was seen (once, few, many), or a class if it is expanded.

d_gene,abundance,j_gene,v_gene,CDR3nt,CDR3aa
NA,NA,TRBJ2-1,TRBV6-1,TGTGCCAGCAGTGCGCGATTTGGAAACTCCTACAATGAGCAGTTCTTC,CASSARFGNSYNEQFF
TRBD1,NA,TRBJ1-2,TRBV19,TGTGCCAGTATCCGCCGGGACAGCCCACGACATGGCTACACCTTC,CASIRRDSPRHGYTF
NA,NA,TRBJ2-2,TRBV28,TGTGCCAGCGAACTATCAAACACCGGGGAGCTGTTTTTT,CASELSNTGELFF
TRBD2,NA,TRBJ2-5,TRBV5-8,TGTGCCAGCAGCTCGGGACTAGCGGGGGCGTGGGAGTACTTC,CASSSGLAGAWEYF
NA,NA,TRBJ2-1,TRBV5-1,TGCGCCAGCAGCCTGGGGACGGTCCACAATGAGCAGTTCTTC,CASSLGTVHNEQFF
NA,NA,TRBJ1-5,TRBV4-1,TGCGCCAGCAGCCACTCGGGTAGGGGCAATCAGCCCCAGCATTTT,CASSHSGRGNQPQHF
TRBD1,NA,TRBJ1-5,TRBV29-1,TGCAGCGTTGGGGAAGGACAGGGAAGGCAGCCCCAGCATTTT,CSVGEGQGRQPQHF
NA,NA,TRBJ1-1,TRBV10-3,TGTGCCATCAGGGTGGAGATGAACACTGAAGCTTTCTTT,CAIRVEMNTEAFF
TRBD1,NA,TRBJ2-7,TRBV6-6,TGTGCCAGCAGTTCATCGACAGGGCTTTTAGTATACGAGCAGTACTTC,CASSSSTGLLVYEQYF
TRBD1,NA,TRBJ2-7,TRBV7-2,TGTGCCAGCAGCCCCCCCGGGACAGGGATCGAGCAGTACTTC,CASSPPGTGIEQYF
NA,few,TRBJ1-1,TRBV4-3,TGCGCCAGCAGCCAAGGTGCTGTGACGAACACTGAAGCTTTCTTT,CASSQGAVTNTEAFF
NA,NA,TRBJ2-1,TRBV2,TGTGCCAGCGGCAAGCAGGGGAATATAGGCAATGAGCAGTTCTTC,CASGKQGNIGNEQFF
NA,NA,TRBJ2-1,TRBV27,TGTGCCAGCAGTTCTCATCGGCCTGTGGACAATGAGCAGTTCTTC,CASSSHRPVDNEQFF
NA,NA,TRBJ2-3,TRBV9,TGTGCCAGCAGCGACGCCACAGATACGCAGTATTTT,CASSDATDTQYF